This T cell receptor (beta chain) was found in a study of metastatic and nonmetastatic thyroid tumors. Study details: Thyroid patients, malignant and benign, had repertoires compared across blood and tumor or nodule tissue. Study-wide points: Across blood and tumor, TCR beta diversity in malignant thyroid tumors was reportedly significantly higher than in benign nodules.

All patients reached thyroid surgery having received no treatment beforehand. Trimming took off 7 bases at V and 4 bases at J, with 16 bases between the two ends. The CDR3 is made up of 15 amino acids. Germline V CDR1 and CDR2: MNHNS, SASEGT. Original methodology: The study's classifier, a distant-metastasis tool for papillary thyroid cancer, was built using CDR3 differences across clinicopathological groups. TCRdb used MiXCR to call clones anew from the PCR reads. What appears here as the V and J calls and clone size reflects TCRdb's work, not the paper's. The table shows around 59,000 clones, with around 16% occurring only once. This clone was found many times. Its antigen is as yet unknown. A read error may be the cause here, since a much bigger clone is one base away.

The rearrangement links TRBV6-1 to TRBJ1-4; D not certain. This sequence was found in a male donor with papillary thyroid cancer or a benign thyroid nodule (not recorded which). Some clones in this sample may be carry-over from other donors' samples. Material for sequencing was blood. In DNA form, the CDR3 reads TGTGCCAGCATCCTGGAGGGAAGACTTAATGAAAAACTGTTTTTT. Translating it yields CASILEGRLNEKLFF.